This TCR beta chain originates from a study of radiation and T cells in renal cell carcinoma. Study-wide results and caveats: In blood, top tumor clones expanded by 2 weeks, shrinking by 4. No pretreatment tumor biopsies were available for baseline clonotypes.

As concerns this clone: What it binds is not known.

This table comes from immunoSEQ multiplex PCR, and its TCRdb copy is limited to in-frame clones, with some not included. Counted here are about 150,000 clones, 88% occurring once; the ten biggest clones make up about 4.3%. The CDR3 length is 13 residues. V lost 2 bases and J 6 bases, leaving 7 bases between the germline ends. CDR1 is LGHNA, CDR2 YNFKEQ, per germline. The sample's time point: baseline pretreatment blood. Treatment specified: 15 Gy SBRT to primary tumor, nephrectomy 4 weeks later. The chain recombines TRBV4-2 with TRBJ2-2, with D possibly being TRBD2 (6 bases). Sequencing was performed on blood, taken from a patient whose treatment included radiotherapy and nephrectomy. The TCR sequence derives from a woman in her 70s with renal cell carcinoma. The DNA for the CDR3 is TGTGCCAGCAGCCAAACGGGGGCCGGGGAGCTGTTTTTT. Protein: CASSQTGAGELFF.